This entry lists 27 T cell receptor beta chains sequenced from one sample in a study of blood T cells in healthy people across ages. Alongside a J-beta primer mix, a sample-barcoded 5' primer served in a second PCR lasting about 7 to 11 cycles. In TCRdb, the 5' RACE reads were re-called with MiXCR into one record per CDR3 protein. The sample has hundreds of thousands of distinct CDR3 sequences, about 30% seen once; the top ten hold approximately 14%. Sample: blood. The receptor set was obtained from an elderly woman in good health.

J is TRBJ1-5 and V is TRBV5-5, with 7 bases fitting TRBD1. The germline gives CDR1 SGHKS, CDR2 YYEKEE (reference sequence). J was trimmed by 6 bases and V by 0 bases; bases with no gene match: 6. The CDR3 totals 15 residues. The CDR3 coding sequence is TGTGCCAGCAGCTTGGAGGGGGCGTGGGGTCAGCCCCAGCATTTT. Translation gives CASSLEGAWGQPQHF.

This clonotype was seen a handful of times. The V and J genes are TRBV11-2 and TRBJ1-2, with D possibly TRBD1 on 6 matching bases. The V gene's germline CDR1 is SGHAT and CDR2 FQNNGV. CDR3 length: 16 residues. Trimming shortened V by 8 bases and J by 3 bases, and 22 bases separated the two germline ends. The CDR3 region is CASVVLNRDADYGYTF. DNA for the CDR3: TGTGCCAGCGTCGTGTTAAACAGGGACGCAGACTATGGCTACACCTTC. The full variable domain, rest sourced from reference TRBV11-2 and TRBJ1-2, is EAGVAQSPRYKIIEKRQSVAFWCNPISGHATLYWYQQILGQGPKLLIQFQNNGVVDDSQLPKDRFSAERLKGVDSTLKIQPAKLEDSAVYLCASVVLNRDADYGYTFGSGTRLTVV.

The chain joins TRBV10-3 to TRBJ1-3; 10 positions match TRBD1. Germline-derived CDR1 and CDR2 are ENHRY and SYGVKD. The CDR3 totals 15 residues. V lost 6 bases to trimming and J lost 1 base; unmatched junction nucleotides: 3. The CDR3 coding sequence is TGTGCCATCAGAGACAGGGGGCTTTCTGGAAACACCATATATTTT. Translated, it gives CAIRDRGLSGNTIYF.

This clonotype has ten or more counts. The V gene is TRBV7-9, the J gene TRBJ2-1, with 13 bases that match TRBD2. The germline V gene has CDR1 SEHNR and CDR2 FQNEAQ (reference sequence). The CDR3 is 15 residues long. The ends lost 5 bases at V and 5 bases at J; junction bases unmatched: 3. CDR3 bases: TGTGCCAGCAGCCCCGGACTAGCGGGGGACAATGAGCAGTTCTTC. This translates into CASSPGLAGDNEQFF.

The gene calls are TRBV7-2 and TRBJ1-5; D unclear. The CDR3 runs 13 residues. Deletions cut 2 bases from V and 7 bases from J, with 9 bases between. Germline-derived CDR1 and CDR2 are SGHTA and FQGNSA. The CDR3 loop is CASSLSRGQPQHF. The CDR3 DNA is TGTGCCAGCAGCTTATCACGGGGACAGCCCCAGCATTTT.

This chain joins TRBV7-2 and TRBJ2-7; TRBD2 matches 7 bases. The J call may be faulty, since TRBJ2-5 better matches the DNA end. The germline V gene has CDR1 SGHTA and CDR2 FQGNSA. The CDR3 runs 13 residues. The CDR3 nucleotides read TGTGCCAGCAGCGGCGGGGGAGTAGAGACCCAGTACTTC. As protein: CASSGGGVETQYF.

In its sample, this clonotype was seen a few times. The rearrangement joins TRBV5-1 to TRBJ2-7; 8 bases agree with TRBD1. CDR1 is SGHRS and CDR2 is YFSETQ in the germline V gene. This CDR3 contains 13 residues. The J segment lost 5 bases and the V segment lost 5 bases, leaving 6 bases of the junction unmatched. The CDR3 DNA sequence: TGCGCCAGCAGGTCGGACAGGGCCCACGAGCAGTACTTC. Translated, it gives CASRSDRAHEQYF.

This clonotype was found a few times. The V call is TRBV5-1, the J call TRBJ2-2; TRBD1 is a possible D gene (6 bases). Trimming shortened V by 4 bases and J by 7 bases, and 17 bases separated the two germline ends. The germline gives CDR1 SGHRS, CDR2 YFSETQ. This CDR3 comprises 15 residues. The CDR3 reads CASSPTGFDGGELFF. The CDR3 coding sequence is TGCGCCAGCAGCCCTACAGGGTTTGATGGCGGGGAGCTGTTTTTT.

This chain links TRBV9 with TRBJ2-5, with TRBD1 identical over 7 bases. The CDR3 contains 15 residues. The ends lost 0 bases at V and 5 bases at J; junction bases unmatched: 7. In germline, CDR1 is SGDLS, CDR2 YYNGEE. CDR3 nucleotides: TGTGCCAGCAGCGTAGGGACAGGCCCCAGGGAGACCCAGTACTTC. It translates to CASSVGTGPRETQYF.

The rearrangement links TRBV7-9 to TRBJ2-4; D remains unclear. The germline V gene encodes CDR1 SEHNR and CDR2 FQNEAQ (reference sequence). The germline V and J ends were trimmed by 5 bases and 13 bases, with 21 bases remaining between them. The CDR3 consists of 14 residues. CDR3 bases: TGTGCCAGCAGCCGACAAGAGGACCCAAAAGAGCAGTACTTC. As protein: CASSRQEDPKEQYF.

This clonotype was recorded at least ten times. The genes are TRBV18 and TRBJ2-7; 7 bases align to TRBD1. CDR3 length: 14 residues. Germline V gene sequence: CDR1 KGHSH, CDR2 LQKENI. The V and J ends lost 2 bases and 1 base, in that order; junction bases with no gene match: 2. The CDR3 region is CASSPEGQSYEQYF. The CDR3 DNA is TGTGCCAGCTCACCAGAGGGACAGTCCTACGAGCAGTACTTC.

This chain joins TRBV5-1 and TRBJ1-6, with 7 bases matching TRBD1. The CDR3 has 14 residues. Germline CDR1 SGHRS, CDR2 YFSETQ. Trimming took 7 bases from V and 9 from J; bases not matched to a gene: 10. CDR3 in DNA: TGCGCCAGCTCGCCGGGACAGCGGGGTTCACCCCTCCACTTT. Amino acid sequence: CASSPGQRGSPLHF.

The chain couples TRBV4-3 to TRBJ1-1, with TRBD1 matching over 7 bases. Germline trimming cut 0 bases from V and 4 bases from J; bases unmatched to any gene: 11. The CDR3 is 17 amino acids. Germline CDR1 and CDR2: LGHNA and YSLEER. The CDR3 loop is CASSQDLRAGGGTEAFF. The CDR3, as DNA: TGCGCCAGCAGCCAAGATCTAAGGGCAGGGGGAGGCACTGAAGCTTTCTTT.

This clonotype has a handful of counts. Since a much larger clone is just one base distant, this may be a read error. In DNA, the CDR3 is TGTGCCAGCGACGGGGGAATGAGGTACAATGAGCAGTTCTTC. As protein: CASDGGMRYNEQFF. The chain has TRBV12-3 or TRBV12-4 and TRBJ2-1; tentative D call: TRBD2 (6 bases). V was pared by 8 bases and J by 4 bases, with 15 bases between. The CDR3 has 14 residues.

This clonotype was seen more than once but under ten times. This sequence joins TRBV7-9 and TRBJ1-1; D may be TRBD1 (5 bases). V dropped 6 bases and J dropped 1 base, with 12 bases sitting between them. The CDR3 runs to 14 residues. Germline V gene sequence: CDR1 SEHNR, CDR2 FQNEAQ (reference sequence). CDR3 in DNA: TGTGCCAGCAGGGGACCTCAGGGGAACACTGAAGCTTTCTTT. Residues: CASRGPQGNTEAFF.

This clonotype was detected many times. The rearrangement uses TRBV18 and TRBJ2-3, with 8 bases matching TRBD2. Germline V lookup: CDR1 KGHSH, CDR2 LQKENI. The V segment lost 6 bases and the J segment 7 bases; nucleotides outside the gene matches: 9. The length of the CDR3 is 14 residues. In nucleotides, the CDR3 is TGTGCCAGCTCTCCCGGGAGCGGGGGAAATACGCAGTATTTT. Amino acid sequence: CASSPGSGGNTQYF. Together with reference TRBV18 and TRBJ2-3, the CDR3 gives the full variable domain: NAGVMQNPRHLVRRRGQEARLRCSPMKGHSHVYWYRQLPEEGLKFMVYLQKENIIDESGMPKERFSAEFPKEGPSILRIQQVVRGDSAAYFCASSPGSGGNTQYFGPGTRLTVL.

Comment on this clonotype: A much larger clone lies a single base off, so this may be a read error. The V gene is TRBV11-2, the J gene TRBJ1-2, with D possibly being TRBD1 (6 bases). CDR1 is SGHAT, CDR2 FQNNGV, per germline. CDR3 length: 13 residues. Trimming stripped 7 bases from V and 6 bases from J, with 15 bases between. The DNA of the CDR3 is TGTGCCAGCAACCTACAGGGAAATCATGGCTACACCTTC. Translating it yields CASNLQGNHGYTF.

The chain uses TRBV3-1 and TRBJ2-2, with a tentative D call TRBD2 (6 bases). CDR1 and CDR2 from the germline V gene are LGHDT and YNNKEL (reference sequence). V lost 0 bases, J lost 2 bases, and 10 bases lay in between. The CDR3 spans 16 residues. For the CDR3, the DNA is TGTGCCAGCAGCCAAGACCCGGGACTTAACACCGGGGAGCTGTTTTTT. It translates to CASSQDPGLNTGELFF.

This clonotype was seen ten or more times. This chain's CDR3 is CASSLSGTGYGYTF. CDR3 bases: TGTGCCAGCAGTTTATCCGGGACAGGGTATGGCTACACCTTC. The rearrangement uses TRBV27 and TRBJ1-2, with 9 bases matching TRBD1. The germline V gene encodes CDR1 MNHEY and CDR2 SMNVEV (reference sequence). The ends lost 0 bases at V and 5 bases at J; junction bases unmatched: 1. CDR3 length equals 14 residues.

This clonotype was counted many times. The rearrangement links TRBV27 to TRBJ2-1, with TRBD2 matching 7 bases. Germline CDR1 is MNHEY and CDR2 is SMNVEV (reference sequence). The CDR3 spans 14 residues. The V segment lost 7 bases and the J segment 5 bases; nucleotides outside the gene matches: 8. DNA of the CDR3: TGTGCCAGCACCCGGGCAGGGAGGGACAATGAGCAGTTCTTC. Amino acids: CASTRAGRDNEQFF.

With regard to this clonotype: This may stem from a read error, because a much larger clone lies one nucleotide away. No conserved phenylalanine or tryptophan ends this CDR3, so it is likely a read error. The chain has TRBV9 and TRBJ1-1; D is undetermined. Germline loops: CDR1 SGDLS, CDR2 YYNGEE. The CDR3 contains 13 residues. Trimming removed 0 bases at V and 6 bases at J, with 9 bases between. CDR3 bases: TGTGCCAGCAGCGTAGATTTGGACGCTGAAGCTTTCCTT. It encodes CASSVDLDAEAFL.

This chain connects TRBV20-1 to TRBJ1-5; no clear D. Germline-derived CDR1 and CDR2 are DFQATT and SNEGSKA (reference sequence). Trimming stripped 3 bases from V and 2 bases from J, with 11 bases between. This CDR3 comprises 14 residues. This CDR3 reads CSASHGEGNQPQHF. CDR3 bases: TGCAGTGCTAGTCATGGGGAGGGCAATCAGCCCCAGCATTTT.

The sample holds many counts of this clonotype. J is TRBJ2-7 and V is TRBV6-2 or TRBV6-3; no clear D. Germline V gene data show CDR1 as MNHEY and CDR2 as SVGEGT. CDR3 length equals 14 residues. Trimming left V 2 bases short and J 1 base short, with 9 bases between. CDR3 nucleotide sequence: TGTGCCAGCAGTTACGGTGTCAGGTCCTACGAGCAGTACTTC. This gives the protein CASSYGVRSYEQYF.

CDR3 sequence reads: CASRSPGGLDYTF. CDR3 nucleotides: TGCGCCAGCAGGTCCCCAGGGGGCTTAGACTACACCTTC. This chain uses TRBV10-2 with TRBJ1-2; 8 bases line up with TRBD1. From germline, CDR1 is WSHSY and CDR2 SAAADI. With V trimmed by 6 bases and J by 10 bases, 10 bases remained unmatched. CDR3 length: 13 amino acids.

In its sample, this clonotype was seen many times. The gene calls are TRBV7-9 and TRBJ1-2; the D is unclear. Trimming pared 1 base from V and 5 bases from J, leaving 11 bases between. Germline assignment: CDR1 SEHNR and CDR2 FQNEAQ (reference sequence). The CDR3 loop spans 14 amino acids. The CDR3 reads CASSLVTPTYGYTF. For the CDR3, the DNA is TGTGCCAGCAGCTTAGTAACCCCGACATATGGCTACACCTTC.

Turning to this clonotype: A much larger clone sits a single nucleotide away, making a read error possible. V and J are TRBV20-1 and TRBJ1-2; possible D gene TRBD1, 5 bases. This CDR3 spans 13 amino acids. CDR1 and CDR2 (germline): DFQATT, SNEGSKA (reference sequence). The CDR3 protein is CSARVREGYGCTF. As DNA, the CDR3 is TGCAGTGCTAGGGTCAGGGAGGGCTATGGCTGCACCTTC.

The sample holds a few counts of this clonotype. This may arise from a read error, as a much more abundant clone is one base away. The V gene is TRBV29-1, the J gene TRBJ1-2; D might be TRBD1 (6 bases). This CDR3 contains 15 residues. The V gene's germline CDR1 is SQVTM and CDR2 ANQGSEA. The CDR3: CSVQGTPGTNCGYTF. CDR3 DNA: TGCAGCGTCCAGGGGACCCCAGGAACGAACTGTGGCTACACCTTC.